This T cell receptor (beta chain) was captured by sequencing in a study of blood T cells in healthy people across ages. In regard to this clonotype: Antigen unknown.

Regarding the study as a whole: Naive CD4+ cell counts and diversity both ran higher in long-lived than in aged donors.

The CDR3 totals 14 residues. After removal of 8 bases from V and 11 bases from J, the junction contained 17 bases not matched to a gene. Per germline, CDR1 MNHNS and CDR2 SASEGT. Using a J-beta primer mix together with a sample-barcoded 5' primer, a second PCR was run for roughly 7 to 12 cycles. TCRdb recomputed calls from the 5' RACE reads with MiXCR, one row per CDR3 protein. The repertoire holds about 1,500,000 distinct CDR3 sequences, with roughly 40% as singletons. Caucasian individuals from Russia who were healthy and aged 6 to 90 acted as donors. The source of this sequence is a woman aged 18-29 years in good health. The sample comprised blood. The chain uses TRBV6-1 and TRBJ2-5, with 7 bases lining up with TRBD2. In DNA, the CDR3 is TGTGCCAGCCAACGGGCTAGCGGATACAATGAGCAGTACTTC. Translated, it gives CASQRASGYNEQYF.